This paragraph reports one T cell receptor beta chain. As yet, its antigen is unknown. A far more abundant clone sits one base away, making this likely a read error. The same CDR3 arises from other DNA sequences in this sample as well. HIV-negative, healthy adults without recent acute infections or vaccinations were the donors. CDR3 length: 12 amino acids. Germline V gene sequence: CDR1 ENHRY, CDR2 SYGVKD. This sample is part of a study of shared clonotypes between healthy human individuals. The study, taken as a whole, reports: What rarefaction showed was incomplete sorted-subset sequencing despite large depth.

Assay used: immunoSEQ multiplex PCR; TCRdb lists only in-frame clones, some missing. The sample carries some 95,000 clones, 67% recorded once. The origin of this receptor is a man between 25 and 39 years old in good health. V and J are TRBV10-3 and TRBJ1-1; D is ambiguous. The sample comprised memory CD8+ T cells sorted from blood. Subset of the sample: CD45RO+ cells pooled with CCR7-negative TemRA cells. The DNA for the CDR3 is TGTGCCATCAGTCAAGGAAACACTGAAGCTTTTTTT. Its translation is CAISQGNTEAFF.